This T cell receptor (beta chain) was observed in a study of blood T cells in healthy people across ages. General observations from the study: Older age went with lower TCR beta diversity per million T cells, in a roughly linear way. Higher diversity and more naive CD4+ cells were features of long-lived donors, compared to aged donors.

Primers used in a second PCR of about 7 to 12 cycles were a sample-barcoded 5' primer and a J-beta primer mix. Each of the cDNA molecules was tagged by a template-switch adaptor with 12 random nucleotides. Using its own MiXCR run on the 5' RACE reads, TCRdb lists one record per CDR3 protein. This table holds approximately 790,000 distinct CDR3 sequences, around 62% found once. Total RNA amounts of at least 5.5 micrograms were extracted per sample. This clonotype showed up just a few times. Its antigen is not identified. V was shortened by 5 bases and J by 6 bases, with 14 bases between the two germline ends. Germline-derived CDR1 and CDR2 are MNHEY and SVGAGI. The CDR3 totals 13 residues.

This TCR was sampled from a man aged 25 to 45 in good health. The sample consisted of blood. The chain couples TRBV6-5 to TRBJ2-7; D is possibly TRBD1 (6 bases). CDR3 in DNA: TGTGCCAGCAGTGACCCTGGGACAAGCGAGCAGTACTTC. Its translation is CASSDPGTSEQYF.